The 19 T cell receptor beta chains listed next were all sequenced from one sample in a study of blood T cell repertoires in COVID-19. Repertoires were generated with immunoSEQ multiplex PCR, while TCRdb's copy carries only in-frame clones and drops some. In the table there are fewer than 250,000 clones, approximately 73% of which are singletons. The sample taken for sequencing was PBMCs or T cells enriched from blood (not recorded which). The receptors here all came from a woman aged 45 to 65 with acute COVID-19.

The chain uses TRBV14 and TRBJ1-5; D unclear. CDR1 is SGHDN and CDR2 is FVKESK in the germline V gene. Trimming removed 1 base from V and 4 bases from J, with 5 bases in between. The length of the CDR3 is 13 residues. The DNA for the CDR3 is TGTGCCAGCAGCCAAGGCGGGAATCAGCCCCAGCATTTT. Its translation: CASSQGGNQPQHF.

The gene calls are TRBV7-8 and TRBJ1-2, with D perhaps TRBD1 (5 bases). V was cut by 1 base and J by 5 bases, with 14 bases left in between. The germline gives CDR1 SGHVS, CDR2 FQNEAQ. The CDR3 is made up of 15 amino acids. The CDR3 reads CASSLGGGGSYGYTF. As DNA, the CDR3 is TGTGCCAGCAGCTTAGGCGGGGGAGGGTCATATGGCTACACCTTC. Drawing the rest from reference TRBV7-8 and TRBJ1-2, the complete variable domain is GAGVSQSPRYKVAKRGQDVALRCDPISGHVSLFWYQQALGQGPEFLTYFQNEAQLDKSGLPSDRFFAERPEGSVSTLKIQRTQQEDSAVYLCASSLGGGGSYGYTFGSGTRLTVV.

Only one count was recorded for this clone. The chain uses TRBV11-2 and TRBJ2-1; 8 nucleotides align to TRBD2. The trim removed 1 base at V and 6 bases at J, leaving 8 bases unmatched. This CDR3 has 16 amino acids. Germline lookup yields CDR1 SGHAT and CDR2 FQNNGV. For the CDR3, the DNA is TGTGCCAGCAGCTTAGTGGTCCAGCGGGGGTTCAATGAGCAGTTCTTC. This translates into CASSLVVQRGFNEQFF. Based on the CDR3 plus reference TRBV11-2 and TRBJ2-1, the full variable domain is EAGVAQSPRYKIIEKRQSVAFWCNPISGHATLYWYQQILGQGPKLLIQFQNNGVVDDSQLPKDRFSAERLKGVDSTLKIQPAKLEDSAVYLCASSLVVQRGFNEQFFGPGTRLTVL.

This chain joins TRBV27 and TRBJ2-2; no firm D call. With 6 bases removed from V and 1 base from J, the gap between germline ends came to 12 bases. The CDR3 has 15 amino acids. Germline loops: CDR1 MNHEY, CDR2 SMNVEV (reference sequence). CDR3 DNA: TGTGCCAGCAGCCGTGACACCCTGAACACCGGGGAGCTGTTTTTT. This gives the protein CASSRDTLNTGELFF.

The genes are TRBV7-3 and TRBJ2-2; 9 bases fit TRBD2. Germline CDR1 is SGHTA and CDR2 is FQGTGA. The CDR3 sequence is 16 residues long. V shed 5 bases, J shed 6 bases, and the junction held 10 bases outside the gene matches. The CDR3, as DNA: TGTGCCAGCAGCCCAAGAGCGGGGGGCGGATCCGGGGAGCTGTTTTTT. Residues: CASSPRAGGGSGELFF. Variable domain in full (rest from reference TRBV7-3 and TRBJ2-2): GAGVSQTPSNKVTEKGKYVELRCDPISGHTALYWYRQSLGQGPEFLIYFQGTGAADDSGLPNDRFFAVRPEGSVSTLKIQRTERGDSAVYLCASSPRAGGGSGELFFGEGSRLTVL.

V usage is TRBV18 and J usage is TRBJ2-3, with D possibly TRBD1 on 5 matching bases. The germline V and J ends were trimmed by 4 bases and 3 bases, with 14 bases remaining between them. This CDR3 has 15 amino acids. Germline V gives CDR1 KGHSH, CDR2 LQKENI. CDR3 region: CASSLSQGLTDTQYF. The CDR3 DNA reads TGTGCCAGCTCACTTTCGCAGGGTTTGACAGATACGCAGTATTTT.

This clone occurred many times. The chain uses TRBV6-5 and TRBJ2-6; D is perhaps TRBD1 (5 bases). Germline CDR1 and CDR2: MNHEY and SVGAGI. The CDR3 is made up of 15 amino acids. V lost 6 bases and J 0 bases, leaving 9 bases between the germline ends. The CDR3 region is CASRGGHSGANVLTF. The CDR3 region has the DNA TGTGCCAGCAGGGGCGGACACTCTGGGGCCAACGTCCTGACTTTC.

The rearrangement links TRBV3-1 (or the pseudogene TRBV3-2) to TRBJ1-1; possible D gene TRBD1, 5 bases. CDR1 is LGHDT, CDR2 YNNKEL, per germline (reference sequence). V gave up 4 bases and J gave up 5 bases, with 14 bases separating them. The CDR3 is made up of 14 amino acids. This chain's CDR3 is CASSPGLRGTEAFF. Here the CDR3 DNA reads TGTGCCAGCAGCCCCGGTCTCCGGGGGACTGAAGCTTTCTTT.

This clone was recorded once. The V call is TRBV6-5, the J call TRBJ2-1; D is undetermined. The CDR3 consists of 14 residues. Trimming took off 5 bases at V and 5 bases at J, with 13 bases between the two ends. CDR1 and CDR2 from the germline V gene are MNHEY and SVGAGI. CDR3 in amino acids: CASSLRGTHNEQFF. DNA of the CDR3: TGTGCCAGCAGTCTCCGAGGAACCCACAATGAGCAGTTCTTC.

V is TRBV7-2 and J is TRBJ1-5; 8 bases match TRBD1. Germline V gives CDR1 SGHTA, CDR2 FQGNSA. V lost 5 bases to trimming and J lost 2 bases; unmatched junction nucleotides: 11. The CDR3 runs 17 residues. The CDR3 sequence: CASSVGTGFGGNQPQHF. In nucleotides, the CDR3 is TGTGCCAGCAGCGTAGGGACAGGCTTTGGGGGCAATCAGCCCCAGCATTTT.

The rearrangement uses TRBV19 and TRBJ1-5; no clear D gene. Deletions cut 7 bases from V and 4 bases from J, with 20 bases between. Germline V CDR1 and CDR2: LNHDA, SQIVND (reference sequence). The CDR3 consists of 16 residues. The CDR3 bases are TGTGCCAGTACCGCTCCATGGGAGGGAATTAATCAGCCCCAGCATTTT. The encoded protein is CASTAPWEGINQPQHF.

This rearrangement joins TRBV28 to TRBJ1-6; D call uncertain. V lost 5 bases, J lost 0 bases, and 8 bases lay in between. CDR1 and CDR2 (germline): MDHEN, SYDVKM. The CDR3 is 15 amino acids. The CDR3 sequence: CASSADTSYNSPLHF. CDR3 DNA sequence: TGTGCCAGCAGTGCCGACACCTCCTATAATTCACCCCTCCACTTT. Full variable domain (rest looked up from reference TRBV28 and TRBJ1-6): DVKVTQSSRYLVKRTGEKVFLECVQDMDHENMFWYRQDPGLGLRLIYFSYDVKMKEKGDIPEGYSVSREKKERFSLILESASTNQTSMYLCASSADTSYNSPLHFGNGTRLTVT.

This clone was seen a single time. The rearrangement links TRBV4-1 to TRBJ1-1; 7 nucleotides match TRBD1. Per the germline V gene, CDR1 is MGHRA and CDR2 is YSYEKL. The CDR3 runs 15 residues. Trimming took 4 bases from V and 0 from J; bases not matched to a gene: 5. The CDR3 loop reads CASSPPGGMNTEAFF. DNA for the CDR3: TGCGCCAGCAGCCCGCCAGGGGGAATGAACACTGAAGCTTTCTTT.

This clone was seen only a few times. The chain couples TRBV28 to TRBJ1-6, with D perhaps matching TRBD1 (5 bases). Germline assignment: CDR1 MDHEN and CDR2 SYDVKM. This CDR3 region has 16 residues. V lost 2 bases, J lost 9 bases, and 17 bases lay in between. CDR3 in amino acids: CASSLAGGRGGSPLHF. The CDR3 nucleotides are TGTGCCAGCAGTTTAGCGGGTGGACGGGGGGGTTCACCCCTCCACTTT.

The chain recombines TRBV5-1 with TRBJ2-1, with 8 bases matching TRBD2. With 0 bases clipped from V and 8 bases from J, the junction kept 10 bases outside the gene matches. Germline CDR1 and CDR2: SGHRS and YFSETQ. The CDR3 extends over 16 amino acids. DNA for the CDR3: TGCGCCAGCAGCTTGGCCACGGTAGCGGGGTCCCATGAGCAGTTCTTC. It yields the protein CASSLATVAGSHEQFF. Together with reference TRBV5-1 and TRBJ2-1, the CDR3 gives the full variable domain: KAGVTQTPRYLIKTRGQQVTLSCSPISGHRSVSWYQQTPGQGLQFLFEYFSETQRNKGNFPGRFSGRQFSNSRSEMNVSTLELGDSALYLCASSLATVAGSHEQFFGPGTRLTVL.

This chain links TRBV6-6 with TRBJ2-7; 10 nucleotides agree with TRBD1. Trimming at V came to 2 bases and at J to 2 bases, leaving 0 bases not matched to a gene. The CDR3 is made up of 14 amino acids. CDR1 MNHNY and CDR2 SVGAGI come from the germline V gene (reference sequence). This CDR3 is CASSYGTGAYEQYV. In DNA, the CDR3 is TGTGCCAGCAGTTACGGGACAGGGGCCTACGAGCAGTACGTC.

This chain connects TRBV2 to TRBJ1-5, with a tentative D call TRBD1 (5 bases). This CDR3 has 14 residues. The germline V gene has CDR1 SNHLY and CDR2 FYNNEI. Trimming stripped 11 bases from V and 2 bases from J, with 16 bases between. CDR3 sequence reads: CASGGDGGNQPQHF. CDR3 bases: TGTGCCTCCGGGGGGGATGGAGGCAATCAGCCCCAGCATTTT.

J is TRBJ1-1 and V is TRBV2, with D hard to call. Germline V CDR1 and CDR2: SNHLY, FYNNEI. The CDR3 sequence is 15 residues long. Trimming cost V 6 bases and J 1 base, with 15 bases left between them. The CDR3, as DNA: TGTGCCAGCAGACCCCAGCCCCGACAGAACACTGAAGCTTTCTTT. It codes for CASRPQPRQNTEAFF.

In this sample, this clone turned up a few times. The same CDR3 arises from other DNA sequences in this sample as well. V usage is TRBV5-1 and J usage is TRBJ1-2; possibly TRBD1 for D (5 bases). Trimming left V 2 bases short and J 2 bases short, with 10 bases between. CDR3 length equals 14 residues. Germline V gene data show CDR1 as SGHRS and CDR2 as YFSETQ. The CDR3 bases are TGCGCCAGCAGCTTCTCAGGGCAGAACTATGGCTACACCTTC. This codes for CASSFSGQNYGYTF.